The 20 T cell receptor beta chains in this list originate from one sample, sequenced in a study of human T cells and chemical hapten exposure. Regarding time point: pre-sensitization, week 0. Specified treatment: therapeutic diphenylcyclopropenone sensitization with weekly scalp DPC. Using its own MiXCR run on the RACE reads, TCRdb lists one record per CDR3 protein. The data contain around 350,000 distinct CDR3 sequences, about 5% of them singletons. Sequenced material: whole blood, taken in connection with sensitization to the hapten diphenylcyclopropenone (DPC). These receptors came from a woman aged 18-29 years with alopecia areata. Some clones in this sample may be carry-over from other donors' samples.

This clonotype has a handful of counts. The J gene is TRBJ1-2, the V gene TRBV5-6; D uncertain. Germline loops: CDR1 SGHDT, CDR2 YYEEEE. The CDR3 sequence is 14 residues long. V was pared by 0 bases and J by 8 bases, with 14 bases between. The CDR3: CASSLGGIRGGYTF. DNA of the CDR3: TGTGCCAGCAGCTTGGGCGGAATCCGCGGGGGCTACACCTTC.

In its sample, this clonotype was seen a few times. The gene calls are TRBV29-1 and TRBJ1-5, with TRBD1 identical over 7 bases. Germline V gene data show CDR1 as SQVTM and CDR2 as ANQGSEA. The CDR3 has 13 amino acids. J was trimmed by 7 bases and V by 3 bases; bases with no gene match: 6. CDR3 protein: CSVDQGGEQPQHF. Here the CDR3 DNA reads TGCAGCGTTGACCAGGGGGGGGAGCAGCCCCAGCATTTT.

This clonotype was observed a few times. CDR3 sequence reads: CASSRGQLEAFF. CDR3 nucleotide sequence: TGTGCCAGCAGCCGAGGACAGTTAGAAGCTTTCTTT. The chain uses TRBV7-2 and TRBJ1-1; possibly TRBD1 for D (6 bases). From germline, CDR1 is SGHTA and CDR2 FQGNSA. There are 12 residues in the CDR3. V lost 5 bases and J 8 bases, leaving 12 bases between the germline ends.

This clonotype has a count of ten or more. This rearrangement joins TRBV18 to TRBJ1-2; TRBD1 matches 10 bases. J gave up 4 bases and V 0 bases, and 14 bases lay outside the gene matches. This CDR3 contains 19 residues. Germline assignment: CDR1 KGHSH and CDR2 LQKENI. CDR3 protein: CASSPPNRDRGLQAYGYTF. Here the CDR3 DNA reads TGTGCCAGCTCACCACCCAACCGGGACAGGGGACTTCAGGCCTATGGCTACACCTTC.

The chain couples TRBV5-1 to TRBJ2-5; 7 bases agree with TRBD1. V dropped 4 bases and J dropped 4; count of bases not matched to a gene: 4. The CDR3 has 13 amino acids. CDR1 SGHRS and CDR2 YFSETQ come from the germline V gene. This CDR3 is CASSPYRGETQYF. CDR3 nucleotide sequence: TGCGCCAGCAGCCCGTACAGGGGAGAGACCCAGTACTTC.

This clonotype was detected ten times or more. The chain joins TRBV4-2 to TRBJ2-7; D is undetermined. The V and J ends lost 0 bases and 3 bases respectively, with 9 bases between them. The CDR3 extends over 14 amino acids. CDR1 LGHNA and CDR2 YNFKEQ come from the germline V gene. The CDR3, as DNA: TGTGCCAGCAGCCAAGATTGGCCTAGCTACGAGCAGTACTTC. As protein: CASSQDWPSYEQYF.

This clonotype has at least ten counts. The chain has TRBV5-1 and TRBJ1-6; D is unclear. The V gene's germline CDR1 is SGHRS and CDR2 YFSETQ. V lost 3 bases, J lost 4 bases, and 8 bases lay in between. CDR3 size: 14 residues. CDR3 DNA: TGCGCCAGCAGCTCGGGTATTTATAATTCACCCCTCCACTTT. Protein product: CASSSGIYNSPLHF.

This clonotype was observed many times. The chain has TRBV11-1 and TRBJ1-6, with TRBD1 matching 7 bases. Losses at the gene ends were 5 bases for V and 0 bases for J; bases not matched to a gene: 7. CDR1 is SGHAT and CDR2 is FQDESV in the germline V gene (reference sequence). The length of the CDR3 is 17 residues. In nucleotides, the CDR3 is TGTGCCAGCAGCCGATCAGGGGGGGTCTCCTATAATTCACCCCTCCACTTT. Encoded protein: CASSRSGGVSYNSPLHF.

In its sample, this clonotype was seen a few times. V gene TRBV4-2 combines with J gene TRBJ1-1, with D tentatively TRBD1 (6 bases). The CDR3 has 15 amino acids. Per the germline V gene, CDR1 is LGHNA and CDR2 is YNFKEQ. Trimming cost V 3 bases and J 4 bases, with 15 bases left between them. The CDR3 region is CASSHLQGLTTEAFF. The CDR3 coding sequence is TGTGCCAGCAGCCACCTACAGGGTCTCACCACTGAAGCTTTCTTT.

The V gene is TRBV7-3, the J gene TRBJ2-6, with 7 bases that match TRBD2. J gave up 4 bases and V 5 bases, and 8 bases lay outside the gene matches. This CDR3 has 16 amino acids. CDR1 SGHTA and CDR2 FQGTGA come from the germline V gene. CDR3 coding DNA: TGTGCCAGCAGCCCAGCGGGGCGTAACGGGGCCAACGTCCTGACTTTC. Residues: CASSPAGRNGANVLTF.

This clonotype turned up a few times. The gene calls are TRBV20-1 and TRBJ2-1; no definite D call. Trimming took 5 bases from V and 7 from J, leaving 18 bases between them. Germline values: CDR1 DFQATT, CDR2 SNEGSKA (reference sequence). CDR3 length: 14 amino acids. As DNA, the CDR3 is TGCAGTGCTTCGACTTGGGGAACGAGAAATGAGCAGTTCTTC. The encoded protein is CSASTWGTRNEQFF.

The genes are TRBV2 and TRBJ1-1; no reliable D call. CDR1 is SNHLY and CDR2 is FYNNEI in the germline V gene. The V gene lost 7 bases and the J gene lost 3 bases, with 12 bases spanning the gap. This CDR3 is 13 amino acids long. DNA of the CDR3: TGTGCCAGCACCCCCCGGGGAGACACTGAAGCTTTCTTT. Translated, it gives CASTPRGDTEAFF.

This clonotype was detected many times. This chain uses TRBV2 with TRBJ1-6; maybe TRBD1 (6 bases). CDR3 length equals 15 residues. Germline loops: CDR1 SNHLY, CDR2 FYNNEI. Trimming shortened V by 6 bases and J by 9 bases, and 18 bases separated the two germline ends. CDR3: CASSPRGGETSPLHF. CDR3 DNA sequence: TGTGCCAGCAGCCCCAGGGGAGGCGAGACTTCACCCCTCCACTTT.

V and J are TRBV2 and TRBJ2-7; possibly TRBD1 for D (6 bases). This CDR3 has 20 residues. The V end was cut by 5 bases, the J end by 4 bases, with 33 bases between. Germline CDR1 reads SNHLY; CDR2 reads FYNNEI. CDR3 region: CASSSDPGTGPRIINYEQYF. The DNA for the CDR3 is TGTGCCAGCAGTTCAGACCCCGGAACAGGGCCCAGGATTATAAATTACGAGCAGTACTTC.

The V and J genes are TRBV28 and TRBJ1-5; tentative D call: TRBD1 (6 bases). The V end lost 3 bases, the J end lost 7 bases, and 16 bases lay between the germline ends. CDR3 length: 15 amino acids. Germline values: CDR1 MDHEN, CDR2 SYDVKM. CDR3 DNA: TGTGCCAGCAGTTTTCGCGAGAAGGGGGTCCAGCCCCAGCATTTT. Its translation: CASSFREKGVQPQHF.

The chain uses TRBV5-5 and TRBJ1-6; D not certain. V was pared by 0 bases and J by 14 bases, with 12 bases between. Germline CDR1 is SGHKS and CDR2 is YYEKEE (reference sequence). CDR3 size: 13 residues. The CDR3 reads CASSLDSVGALHF. CDR3 nucleotides: TGTGCCAGCAGCTTGGATTCGGTGGGCGCCCTCCACTTT.

Only a few counts were recorded for this clonotype. V is TRBV14 and J is TRBJ2-3, with 8 bases matching TRBD2. V lost 4 bases, J lost 1 base, and 10 bases stayed unmatched. This CDR3 comprises 17 residues. Germline V CDR1 and CDR2: SGHDN, FVKESK. As DNA, the CDR3 is TGTGCCAGCAGCCGCATTCCAAAAGCGGGGGGCACAGATACGCAGTATTTT. It is translated as CASSRIPKAGGTDTQYF. Complete variable domain (other parts from reference TRBV14 and TRBJ2-3): EAGVTQFPSHSVIEKGQTVTLRCDPISGHDNLYWYRRVMGKEIKFLLHFVKESKQDESGMPNNRFLAERTGGTYSTLKVQPAELEDSGVYFCASSRIPKAGGTDTQYFGPGTRLTVL.

Many counts were recorded for this clonotype. V is TRBV29-1 and J is TRBJ2-2; D is undetermined. The length of the CDR3 is 13 residues. The V gene's germline CDR1 is SQVTM and CDR2 ANQGSEA. V was cut by 6 bases and J by 1 base, with 9 bases left in between. The CDR3 reads CSVLSGNTGELFF. As DNA, the CDR3 is TGCAGCGTCCTCTCGGGGAACACCGGGGAGCTGTTTTTT.

This chain links TRBV4-2 with TRBJ2-7, with D possibly being TRBD1 (6 bases). The CDR3 consists of 16 residues. Germline V gene lookup returns CDR1 LGHNA and CDR2 YNFKEQ. V lost 1 base and J lost 0, with 13 bases in between. CDR3 DNA: TGTGCCAGCAGCCAAGCAACCCGGGACAACTCCTACGAGCAGTACTTC. Its translation is CASSQATRDNSYEQYF.

This clonotype has at least ten counts. The chain employs TRBV20-1 and TRBJ2-2; 9 nucleotides agree with TRBD2. The CDR3 spans 14 residues. The V gene end was trimmed by 4 bases and the J gene end by 6 bases; junction bases not matched to a gene: 6. Germline V gene lookup returns CDR1 DFQATT and CDR2 SNEGSKA (reference sequence). The CDR3 is CSAKAGLAPGELFF. CDR3 sequence (DNA): TGCAGTGCTAAGGCGGGACTAGCCCCCGGGGAGCTGTTTTTT.